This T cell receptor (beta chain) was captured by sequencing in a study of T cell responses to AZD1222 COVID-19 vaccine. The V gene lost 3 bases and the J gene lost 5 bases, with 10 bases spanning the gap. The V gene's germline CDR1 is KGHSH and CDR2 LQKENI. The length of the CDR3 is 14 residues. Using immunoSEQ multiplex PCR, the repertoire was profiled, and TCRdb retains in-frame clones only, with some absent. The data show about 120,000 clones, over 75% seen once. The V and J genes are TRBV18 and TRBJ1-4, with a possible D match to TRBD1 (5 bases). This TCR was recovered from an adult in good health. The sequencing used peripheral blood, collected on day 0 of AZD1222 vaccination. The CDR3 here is CASSPGGENEKLFF. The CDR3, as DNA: TGTGCCAGCTCACCGGGAGGGGAGAATGAAAAACTGTTTTTT.